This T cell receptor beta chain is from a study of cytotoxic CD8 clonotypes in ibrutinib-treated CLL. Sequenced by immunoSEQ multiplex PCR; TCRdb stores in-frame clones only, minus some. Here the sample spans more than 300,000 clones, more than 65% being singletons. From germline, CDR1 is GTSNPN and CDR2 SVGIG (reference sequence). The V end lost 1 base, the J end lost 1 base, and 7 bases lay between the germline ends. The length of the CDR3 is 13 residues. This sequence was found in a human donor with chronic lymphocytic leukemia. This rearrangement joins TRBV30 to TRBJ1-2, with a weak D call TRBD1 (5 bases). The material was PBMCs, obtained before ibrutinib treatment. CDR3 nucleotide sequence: TGTGCCTGGAGTGGGGGGATTAACTATGGCTACACCTTC. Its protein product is CAWSGGINYGYTF.